The 30 T cell receptor beta chains below all came from one sample that was sequenced in a study of shared clonotypes between healthy human individuals. Generated by immunoSEQ multiplex PCR, the TCRdb table keeps only in-frame clones and is missing some. The sample contains some 2,100,000 clones, about 93% of which appear only once. Terminally differentiated effector memory CD45RA+ cells were excluded from the naive CD8 cells, which were CD45RO-negative and positively selected for CCR7. The material sequenced was naive CD8+ T cells from PBMCs. Receptors originate from a man between 18 and 35 years old in good health. Some clones in this sample may be carry-over from other donors' samples.

This chain links TRBV29-1 with TRBJ1-1, with D unresolved. V dropped 4 bases and J dropped 11 bases, with 14 bases sitting between them. This CDR3 spans 11 amino acids. Per the germline V gene, CDR1 is SQVTM and CDR2 is ANQGSEA. CDR3 amino acids: CSVGKRDRAFF. The CDR3 DNA reads TGCAGCGTTGGGAAGCGGGATCGGGCTTTCTTT. Full variable domain (outside the CDR3, taken from reference TRBV29-1 and TRBJ1-1): SAVISQKPSRDICQRGTSLTIQCQVDSQVTMMFWYRQQPGQSLTLIATANQGSEATYESGFVIDKFPISRPNLTFSTLTVSNMSPEDSSIYLCSVGKRDRAFFGQGTRLTVV.

The sample holds a few counts of this clone. The gene calls are TRBV11-2 and TRBJ1-1; 7 bases are a match to TRBD1. This CDR3 comprises 15 residues. The ends lost 2 bases at V and 5 bases at J; junction bases unmatched: 8. CDR1 is SGHAT, CDR2 FQNNGV, per germline. This chain's CDR3 is CASSLFDRVRTEAFF. In DNA, the CDR3 is TGTGCCAGCAGCTTATTCGACAGGGTTCGGACTGAAGCTTTCTTT.

This chain joins TRBV15 and TRBJ2-7; the D is unclear. The CDR3 loop spans 15 amino acids. Germline V CDR1 and CDR2: LNHNV, YYDKDF (reference sequence). V shed 1 base and J shed 2 bases, with 12 bases lying between them. CDR3 residues: CATSRGMAGTYEQYF. The DNA of the CDR3 is TGTGCCACCAGCAGAGGTATGGCAGGAACCTACGAGCAGTACTTC.

This sequence joins TRBV10-2 and TRBJ1-2; D unclear. The V gene's germline CDR1 is WSHSY and CDR2 SAAADI. Trimming removed 3 bases from V and 2 bases from J, with 10 bases in between. This CDR3 spans 14 amino acids. The CDR3 coding sequence is TGCGCCAGCAGTGATCGGGCCAGCAACTATGGCTACACCTTC. Protein sequence: CASSDRASNYGYTF.

About this clone itself: In the same sample, other DNA sequences code for this CDR3. This rearrangement joins TRBV19 to TRBJ2-3; 9 positions match TRBD1. Germline-derived CDR1 and CDR2 are LNHDA and SQIVND (reference sequence). The trim removed 1 base at V and 4 bases at J, leaving 0 bases unmatched. This CDR3 spans 14 amino acids. CDR3 in amino acids: CASSIGTGADTQYF. The CDR3 DNA reads as TGTGCCAGTAGTATAGGGACAGGGGCAGATACGCAGTATTTT.

This sequence joins TRBV11-3 and TRBJ2-1; D is tentatively TRBD1 or TRBD2 (5 bases each). V was pared by 6 bases and J by 0 bases, with 12 bases between. CDR1 SGHNT and CDR2 YENEEA come from the germline V gene. This CDR3 contains 15 residues. CDR3 in DNA: TGTGCCAGCAGTGAGAGGGGCAGCTCCTACAATGAGCAGTTCTTC. Encoded protein: CASSERGSSYNEQFF.

CDR3 protein: CAISAGQRDGYTF. The CDR3 bases are TGTGCCATCAGTGCCGGGCAGAGGGATGGCTACACCTTC. The genes are TRBV10-3 and TRBJ1-2; D gene ambiguous. The V end lost 4 bases, the J end lost 6 bases, and 12 bases lay between the germline ends. Germline-derived CDR1 and CDR2 are ENHRY and SYGVKD. The CDR3 has 13 amino acids.

CDR3 DNA sequence: TGTGCCAGCAGCTGGGGAGGGAAATCGGCGCAGTATTTT. It codes for CASSWGGKSAQYF. The rearrangement joins TRBV6-5 to TRBJ2-3; 7 bases are a match to TRBD2. V trimming: 6 bases; J trimming: 10 bases; junction bases outside the gene matches: 10. Germline V lookup: CDR1 MNHEY, CDR2 SVGAGI. The CDR3 is 13 residues long.

As concerns this clone: The same CDR3 can be traced to other DNA sequences in this sample. The J gene is TRBJ1-1, the V gene TRBV19; D is uncertain. This CDR3 region has 14 residues. The V end was cut by 6 bases, the J end by 4 bases, with 15 bases between. Germline V lookup: CDR1 LNHDA, CDR2 SQIVND (reference sequence). The CDR3 coding sequence is TGTGCCAGTAGGCCCACCGGGGTAAGCACTGAAGCTTTCTTT. It translates to CASRPTGVSTEAFF.

V is TRBV19 and J is TRBJ2-1; D unresolved. This CDR3 contains 13 residues. CDR1 is LNHDA, CDR2 SQIVND, per germline (reference sequence). V was pared by 5 bases and J by 5 bases, with 10 bases between. CDR3 in amino acids: CASSSPFNNEQFF. Written as DNA, the CDR3 is TGTGCCAGTAGTTCACCTTTCAACAATGAGCAGTTCTTC.

This sequence joins TRBV6-1 and TRBJ1-2; D gene uncertain. The germline V gene has CDR1 MNHNS and CDR2 SASEGT. The length of the CDR3 is 12 residues. V was cut by 4 bases and J by 5 bases, with 8 bases left in between. CDR3 in amino acids: CASSGLGYGYTF. The CDR3 bases are TGTGCCAGCAGTGGATTGGGGTATGGCTACACCTTC.

The CDR3 DNA follows: TGCGCCAGCAGTGACCCGAGGGGAGTCTCCTACGAGCAGTACTTC. Translation: CASSDPRGVSYEQYF. The gene calls are TRBV10-2 and TRBJ2-7, with D tentatively TRBD1 or TRBD2 (5 bases each). CDR3 size: 15 residues. V was trimmed by 3 bases and J by 0 bases, leaving 12 bases between them. Germline V gives CDR1 WSHSY, CDR2 SAAADI.

The CDR3 DNA is TGCGCCAGCAGCCGGGGCCGGACAGCCAACACTGAAGCTTTCTTT. Amino acid sequence: CASSRGRTANTEAFF. V usage is TRBV4-1 and J usage is TRBJ1-1; perhaps TRBD1 as D (6 bases). This CDR3 comprises 15 residues. V was clipped by 4 bases and J by 2 bases, with 14 bases between them. CDR1 and CDR2 from the germline V gene are MGHRA and YSYEKL.

This clone showed up just once. Other DNA variants within this sample encode the same CDR3. The chain combines TRBV11-2 with TRBJ2-1; no definite D call. Germline V gene data show CDR1 as SGHAT and CDR2 as FQNNGV. V was trimmed by 1 base and J by 8 bases, leaving 9 bases between them. This CDR3 spans 13 amino acids. DNA of the CDR3: TGTGCCAGCAGCTTAGCCGGGTGGGATGAGCAGTTCTTC. Its translation: CASSLAGWDEQFF.

This rearrangement joins TRBV10-3 to TRBJ1-2, with D possibly TRBD1 on 6 matching bases. Germline values: CDR1 ENHRY, CDR2 SYGVKD. Trimming took off 2 bases at V and 9 bases at J, with 22 bases between the two ends. This CDR3 region has 16 residues. CDR3 in amino acids: CAISEEGPGDIFRYTF. Here the CDR3 DNA reads TGTGCCATCAGTGAGGAGGGTCCAGGGGATATTTTTCGCTACACCTTC.

The chain is built from TRBV5-5 and TRBJ2-2; no clear D. V lost 6 bases to trimming and J lost 1 base, with 10 bases between them. CDR1 SGHKS and CDR2 YYEKEE come from the germline V gene (reference sequence). The CDR3 is 14 residues long. Here the CDR3 DNA reads TGTGCCAGCATGAAAGACCGGAACACCGGGGAGCTGTTTTTT. Residues: CASMKDRNTGELFF.

The rearrangement uses TRBV4-1 and TRBJ1-1; no definite D call. V was trimmed by 1 base and J by 1 base, leaving 10 bases between them. The CDR3 runs to 15 residues. The germline CDR1 and CDR2 sequences are MGHRA and YSYEKL. CDR3 amino acids: CASSQGVSANTEAFF. CDR3 DNA sequence: TGCGCCAGCAGCCAAGGGGTTTCGGCGAACACTGAAGCTTTCTTT.

The rearrangement links TRBV28 to TRBJ1-1; 7 nucleotides agree with TRBD1. In germline, CDR1 is MDHEN, CDR2 SYDVKM. V lost 5 bases, J lost 7 bases, and 7 bases stayed unmatched. CDR3 size: 13 residues. The CDR3 reads CASSLDRVNEAFF. DNA of the CDR3: TGTGCCAGCAGTCTCGACAGGGTAAATGAAGCTTTCTTT.

The gene calls are TRBV7-6 and TRBJ2-7; 8 bases map to TRBD2. The CDR3 runs to 14 residues. Germline CDR1 SGHVS, CDR2 FNYEAQ. Unmatched junction bases numbered 5, after V lost 4 bases and J lost 3 bases. The CDR3 region has the DNA TGTGCCAGCAGCTCTGAGCGGGAGAGCTACGAGCAGTACTTC. It is translated as CASSSERESYEQYF. Combining the CDR3 with reference TRBV7-6 and TRBJ2-7 gives the whole variable domain GAGVSQSPRYKVTKRGQDVALRCDPISGHVSLYWYRQALGQGPEFLTYFNYEAQQDKSGLPNDRFSAERPEGSISTLTIQRTEQRDSAMYRCASSSERESYEQYFGPGTRLTVT.

The chain is built from TRBV19 and TRBJ2-7, with TRBD1 matching over 10 bases. Trimming at V came to 8 bases and at J to 5 bases, leaving 9 bases not matched to a gene. The CDR3 extends over 14 amino acids. Germline V CDR1 and CDR2: LNHDA, SQIVND (reference sequence). The CDR3 DNA reads as TGTGCCAGTGCCCTAGCGACAGGGGGCCACGAGCAGTACTTC. Encoded protein: CASALATGGHEQYF.

The chain employs TRBV19 and TRBJ2-5; weak D call: TRBD2 (5 bases). The germline gives CDR1 LNHDA, CDR2 SQIVND (reference sequence). The CDR3 is 15 amino acids. Between the trimmed V and J ends, which lost 4 bases and 2 bases, there was a span of 14 bases. CDR3: CASSREGLLQETQYF. In nucleotides, the CDR3 is TGTGCCAGTAGTAGGGAAGGACTGTTACAAGAGACCCAGTACTTC.

The rearrangement joins TRBV29-1 to TRBJ2-1; unclear D gene. Per germline, CDR1 SQVTM and CDR2 ANQGSEA. CDR3 length: 15 amino acids. The ends were cut back, 6 bases at V and 0 bases at J, with 15 bases in the middle. CDR3 loop: CSVNRRVSSYNEQFF. CDR3 coding DNA: TGCAGCGTCAACCGTAGGGTTAGCTCCTACAATGAGCAGTTCTTC.

On this clone: Additional DNA sequences in this sample encode the identical CDR3. The chain is built from TRBV27 and TRBJ2-1, with D perhaps matching TRBD2 (5 bases). The V and J ends lost 2 bases and 9 bases respectively, with 5 bases between them. The CDR3 is 11 amino acids. Germline-derived CDR1 and CDR2 are MNHEY and SMNVEV (reference sequence). The CDR3 loop is CASSLRGEQFF. For the CDR3, the DNA is TGTGCCAGCAGTTTACGGGGTGAGCAGTTCTTC.

In regard to this clone: The sample holds other DNA sequences that translate to the same CDR3. This chain uses TRBV9 with TRBJ2-7, with TRBD1 matching over 10 bases. The CDR3 has 15 amino acids. Trimming at V came to 2 bases and at J to 0 bases, leaving 2 bases not matched to a gene. Germline values: CDR1 SGDLS, CDR2 YYNGEE. The CDR3 DNA sequence: TGTGCCAGCAGCGTTGACAGGGGGCCCTCCTACGAGCAGTACTTC. Translation gives CASSVDRGPSYEQYF. The full variable domain, its missing parts supplied by reference TRBV9 and TRBJ2-7, is DSGVTQTPKHLITATGQRVTLRCSPRSGDLSVYWYQQSLDQGLQFLIQYYNGEERAKGNILERFSAQQFPDLHSELNLSSLELGDSALYFCASSVDRGPSYEQYFGPGTRLTVT.

The J gene is TRBJ2-2, the V gene TRBV11-2; TRBD2 matches 11 bases. Germline-derived CDR1 and CDR2 are SGHAT and FQNNGV. V trimming: 1 base; J trimming: 10 bases; junction bases outside the gene matches: 8. The CDR3 has 16 residues. The CDR3 DNA reads as TGTGCCAGCAGCTTAGTCGTTAGCGGGAGGGCCGTGGAGCTGTTTTTT. It specifies CASSLVVSGRAVELFF.

The chain couples TRBV11-2 to TRBJ1-4, with no clear D. This CDR3 spans 17 amino acids. V was cut by 2 bases and J by 3 bases, with 16 bases left in between. Germline CDR1 SGHAT, CDR2 FQNNGV. Written as DNA, the CDR3 is TGTGCCAGCAGCTTAAGGACGGGAATCGTTTCTAATGAAAAACTGTTTTTT. Residues: CASSLRTGIVSNEKLFF.

The rearrangement uses TRBV10-3 and TRBJ2-5, with a weak D call TRBD1 (5 bases). This CDR3 spans 23 amino acids. Germline V gene data show CDR1 as ENHRY and CDR2 as SYGVKD. Trimming removed 3 bases at V and 0 bases at J, with 35 bases between. Here the CDR3 DNA reads TGTGCCATCAGTGATCCCGCAACTATTTATCCCACCCAGGACACTTGGTACCAAGAGACCCAGTACTTC. Translation gives CAISDPATIYPTQDTWYQETQYF.

Comments on this clone: The same CDR3 is also encoded by other DNA sequences in this sample. V and J are TRBV4-3 and TRBJ2-1; 13 bases are shared with TRBD2. This CDR3 is 15 amino acids long. Looked up from germline, CDR1 is LGHNA and CDR2 is YSLEER. V was pared by 4 bases and J by 4 bases, with 1 base of the junction left unmatched. CDR3 residues: CASSPGLAGYNEQFF. The CDR3 DNA reads TGCGCCAGCAGCCCGGGACTAGCGGGGTACAATGAGCAGTTCTTC.

This chain connects TRBV7-9 to TRBJ2-3; 10 bases match TRBD2. Germline lookup yields CDR1 SEHNR and CDR2 FQNEAQ (reference sequence). V gave up 8 bases and J gave up 2 bases; unmatched junction bases: 16. CDR3 length: 18 residues. CDR3 in DNA: TGTGCCAGCTCCCCTTGGGGTGAGCTAGCGGGGGACACAGATACGCAGTATTTT. It translates to CASSPWGELAGDTDTQYF.

The V and J genes are TRBV7-6 and TRBJ2-3, with D unresolved. V lost 2 bases to trimming and J lost 0 bases, with 6 bases between them. Germline CDR1 reads SGHVS; CDR2 reads FNYEAQ. This CDR3 contains 14 residues. The CDR3 DNA follows: TGTGCCAGCAGCTTATGGGAAAGCACAGATACGCAGTATTTT. The encoded protein is CASSLWESTDTQYF.